Listed below are T cell receptor beta chains from one sample, sequenced in a study of regulatory T cells in long-lasting Graves disease. One entry per CDR3 protein results from TCRdb running MiXCR on the multiplex PCR reads. The sample has 450,000 to 500,000 distinct CDR3 sequences, around 15% seen once. A further study also used this sample, focusing on T cells in Graves' hyperthyroidism and ophthalmopathy.

Material: peripheral blood mononuclear cells (PBMCs), obtained at new diagnosis, from a patient treated with antithyroid drugs. These TCRs come from a man aged 40-49 years with Graves disease. CDR3s include the opening cysteine and the closing phenylalanine or tryptophan. A D gene is named only where the DNA matches it firmly. Size is stated for part of the rows, as once, few or many counts, or as a class when the clone is expanded.

CDR3aa	CDR3nt	d_gene	v_gene	j_gene	abundance
CASSPTRGNEKLFF	TGCGCCAGCAGCCCGACCAGGGGGAATGAAAAACTGTTTTTT	TRBD1	TRBV5-1	TRBJ1-4	few
CASNTIAGVRNEQFF	TGTGCCAGCAATACCATAGCGGGAGTACGGAATGAGCAGTTCTTC	TRBD2	TRBV25-1	TRBJ2-1	few
CASTLLSPGQPQHF	TGTGCCAGCACCCTTCTGTCTCCTGGTCAGCCCCAGCATTTT	NA	TRBV28	TRBJ1-5	NA
CATRPARGTGELFF	TGTGCCACCCGACCAGCGAGGGGCACCGGGGAGCTGTTTTTT	NA	TRBV19	TRBJ2-2	NA
CASSDEGQTTQETQYF	TGTGCCAGCAGCGACGAGGGACAGACAACCCAAGAGACCCAGTACTTC	TRBD1	TRBV7-9	TRBJ2-5	many
CASNERGANNEQFF	TGTGCCAGCAATGAGCGGGGAGCCAACAATGAGCAGTTCTTC	TRBD2	TRBV5-6	TRBJ2-1	NA
CASSQPTGKNTEAFF	TGCGCCAGCAGCCAACCAACAGGGAAAAACACTGAAGCTTTCTTT	NA	TRBV4-1	TRBJ1-1	NA
CSVSGIGYEQYF	TGCAGCGTTTCTGGAATAGGCTACGAGCAGTACTTC	NA	TRBV29-1	TRBJ2-7	NA
CASRRTAINYNEQFF	TGCGCCAGCAGAAGGACAGCCATAAACTACAATGAGCAGTTCTTC	NA	TRBV5-1	TRBJ2-1	many
CAIREPDRGLAFF	TGTGCCATCAGGGAACCGGACAGGGGGCTCGCTTTCTTT	TRBD1	TRBV10-3	TRBJ1-1	NA
CSASSARSNSYNEQFF	TGCAGTGCTAGTTCGGCTAGGTCTAACTCCTACAATGAGCAGTTCTTC	NA	TRBV20-1	TRBJ2-1	few
CASTVTGVSNQPQHF	TGTGCCAGCACCGTGACAGGGGTTAGCAATCAGCCCCAGCATTTT	TRBD1	TRBV28	TRBJ1-5	many
CASSLGKDLLGYTF	TGTGCCAGCAGTTTAGGGAAGGACCTCTTAGGCTACACCTTC	NA	TRBV27	TRBJ1-2	NA
CASSFPQGLTDTQYF	TGTGCCAGCAGTTTTCCGCAGGGCCTGACAGATACGCAGTATTTT	NA	TRBV28	TRBJ2-3	few
CASSFNPREAQYF	TGTGCCAGCAGCTTTAACCCAAGGGAAGCCCAGTACTTC	NA	TRBV7-3	TRBJ2-5	NA
CASSQDAVINTEAFF	TGTGCCAGCAGCCAAGATGCGGTTATAAACACTGAAGCTTTCTTT	NA	TRBV4-2	TRBJ1-1	many
CSATPREGKAAYEQYF	TGCAGTGCTACCCCAAGGGAGGGGAAAGCGGCCTACGAGCAGTACTTC	TRBD2	TRBV20-1	TRBJ2-7	NA
CASRDTGAPRHEQYF	TGTGCCAGCAGAGATACAGGTGCCCCGCGTCACGAGCAGTACTTC	NA	TRBV27	TRBJ2-7	few
CSVRTGWADTQYF	TGCAGCGTTCGGACAGGGTGGGCAGATACGCAGTATTTT	TRBD1	TRBV29-1	TRBJ2-3	few
CASSFTLSGANVLTF	TGTGCCAGCAGCTTTACCCTATCCGGGGCCAACGTCCTGACTTTC	NA	TRBV11-3	TRBJ2-6	NA
CACSRGNTGELFF	TGTGCCTGTAGCAGGGGGAACACCGGGGAGCTGTTTTTT	NA	TRBV30	TRBJ2-2	many
CASTEGGAAQYF	TGTGCCAGCACCGAAGGGGGGGCGGCCCAGTACTTC	NA	TRBV12-3/TRBV12-4	TRBJ2-5	NA
CASSTRLHSYNEQFF	TGTGCCAGCAGCACCCGACTGCACTCCTACAATGAGCAGTTCTTC	NA	TRBV7-8	TRBJ2-1	many
CASSLVRGLNEQFF	TGTGCCAGCAGTTTGGTGAGGGGATTGAATGAGCAGTTCTTC	NA	TRBV28	TRBJ2-1	NA
CATSDFNRASGADTQYF	TGTGCCACCAGTGATTTTAACCGGGCTAGCGGGGCAGATACGCAGTATTTT	TRBD2	TRBV24-1	TRBJ2-3	NA
CASSLDWGEWFF	TGTGCCAGCAGCTTAGATTGGGGGGAGTGGTTCTTC	NA	TRBV7-9	TRBJ2-5	NA
CASKAAVDSNQPQHF	TGTGCCAGCAAGGCAGCTGTTGATAGCAATCAGCCCCAGCATTTT	NA	TRBV27	TRBJ1-5	many
CAWIGGSPGEQYF	TGTGCCTGGATCGGTGGGAGCCCCGGCGAGCAGTACTTC	NA	TRBV30	TRBJ2-7	many
CASSPGTGSTGELFF	TGTGCCAGCAGCCCGGGGACAGGAAGCACCGGGGAGCTGTTTTTT	TRBD1	TRBV5-4	TRBJ2-2	NA
CASSGSPKDEQFF	TGTGCCAGCAGCGGGAGTCCAAAAGATGAGCAGTTCTTC	NA	TRBV9	TRBJ2-1	NA
CASSVRTVGANVLTF	TGTGCCAGTAGTGTTCGGACAGTCGGGGCCAACGTCCTGACTTTC	NA	TRBV19	TRBJ2-6	NA
CASSERVRANTGELFF	TGCGCCAGCAGCGAAAGGGTCAGGGCGAACACCGGGGAGCTGTTTTTT	NA	TRBV5-1	TRBJ2-2	few
CASRRSDSPGSYNEQFF	TGCGCCAGCAGGCGGAGTGACTCGCCGGGCTCCTACAATGAGCAGTTCTTC	NA	TRBV5-1	TRBJ2-1	many
CASSRITETQYF	TGTGCCAGCAGCCGCATAACAGAGACCCAGTACTTC	NA	TRBV3-1	TRBJ2-5	many
CSATGVAGISSYNEQFF	TGCAGTGCCACAGGGGTAGCGGGCATAAGCTCCTACAATGAGCAGTTCTTC	NA	TRBV20-1	TRBJ2-1	many
CATSDWASGTGELFF	TGTGCCACCAGTGACTGGGCCAGCGGCACCGGGGAGCTGTTTTTT	NA	TRBV24-1	TRBJ2-2	many
CASSPRDRMNTEAFF	TGTGCCAGCTCACCAAGGGACAGGATGAACACTGAAGCTTTCTTT	TRBD1	TRBV18	TRBJ1-1	many
CASSLVWTGELFF	TGTGCCAGCAGCCTCGTCTGGACCGGGGAGCTGTTTTTT	NA	TRBV12-3/TRBV12-4	TRBJ2-2	NA
CASSQEIHNEQFF	TGTGCCAGCAGCCAAGAAATTCACAATGAGCAGTTCTTC	NA	TRBV3-1	TRBJ2-1	many
CATSRDSQGFPGNEQFF	TGTGCCACCAGCAGAGATAGTCAAGGGTTTCCTGGGAATGAGCAGTTCTTC	NA	TRBV15	TRBJ2-1	few
CASSADGQGRTEAFF	TGTGCCAGCAGCGCAGATGGACAGGGCAGGACTGAAGCTTTCTTT	TRBD1	TRBV9	TRBJ1-1	many
CASSLTGSGVRHEQYF	TGTGCCAGCAGCTTAACGGGAAGCGGAGTACGACACGAGCAGTACTTC	NA	TRBV11-2	TRBJ2-7	many